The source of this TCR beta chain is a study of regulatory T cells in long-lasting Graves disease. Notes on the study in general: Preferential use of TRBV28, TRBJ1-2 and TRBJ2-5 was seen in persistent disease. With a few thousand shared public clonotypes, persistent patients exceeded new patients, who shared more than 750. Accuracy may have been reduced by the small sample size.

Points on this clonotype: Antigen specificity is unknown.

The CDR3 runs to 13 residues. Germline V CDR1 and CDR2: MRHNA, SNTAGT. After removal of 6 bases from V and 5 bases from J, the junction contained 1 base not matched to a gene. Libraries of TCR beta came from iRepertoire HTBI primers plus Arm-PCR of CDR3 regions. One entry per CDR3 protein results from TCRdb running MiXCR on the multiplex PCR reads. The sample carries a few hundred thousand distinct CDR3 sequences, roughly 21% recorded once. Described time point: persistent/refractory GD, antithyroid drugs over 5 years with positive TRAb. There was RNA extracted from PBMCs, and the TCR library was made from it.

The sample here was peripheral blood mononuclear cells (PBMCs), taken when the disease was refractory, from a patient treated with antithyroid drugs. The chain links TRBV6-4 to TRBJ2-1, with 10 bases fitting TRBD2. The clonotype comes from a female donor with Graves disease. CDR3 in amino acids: CASRLAGDNEQFF. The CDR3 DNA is TGTGCCAGCAGGCTAGCGGGGGACAATGAGCAGTTCTTC.